Sequencing of this T cell receptor beta chain was carried out in a study of regulatory T cells in long-lasting Graves disease (dated by TCRdb to the early 2020s). Describing the broader study: In the newly diagnosed Graves' disease group, patients had been taking antithyroid drugs for less than 3 months. Patients with persistent Graves' disease were compared with patients with newly diagnosed Graves' disease using TCR sequencing and RNA sequencing of peripheral blood. The study took place in China and was registered as a clinical trial. A total of roughly 35 samples underwent TCR sequencing, from roughly 13 patients with persistent Graves' disease and 20 or so patients with newly diagnosed Graves' disease.

The method was multiplex PCR. Sequencing relied on an Illumina HiSeq 4000. To build TCR beta libraries, CDR3 regions were amplified by Arm-PCR using iRepertoire HTBI primers. Before sequencing, the PCR products underwent gel purification. Per the authors' processing: A total of 62 TRBV and some 15 TRBJ segments were identified across samples and were used for gene usage analysis of CDR3 amino acid clonotypes. Filtered high-quality paired reads were merged into contigs using COPE and FqMerger. Contigs were aligned with BLAST to IMGT TRBV, TRBD and TRBJ reference genes, and CDR3 was defined per IMGT. Any clonotype with a frequency above 0.1% was classified as a highly expanded clone. Shannon entropy served as the measure of repertoire diversity, while the Gini coefficient captured V-J evenness. A clonotype found in more than one individual was treated as public. Through fastp at Q25 and MiXCR, TCRdb rebuilt clones from the public reads, retaining in-frame beta chains. Entries are consolidated by CDR3 protein sequence, retaining the most common genes and DNA. In this record, the V and J calls reflect TCRdb's handling and not the investigators' own analysis. Present in this sample are about 520,000 distinct CDR3 sequences, around 13% of which were seen just once. The ten largest account for roughly 9.3% of the sample.

This specimen's time point label, interpreted: newly diagnosed GD, antithyroid drugs for less than 3 months. RNA was extracted from PBMCs in TRIzol for both TCR sequencing and RNA sequencing. The diagnosis of Graves' disease followed American Thyroid Association guidelines. The patients came from an endocrinology department in Xi'an, China. Each patient gave roughly 10 milliliters of peripheral blood, collected in an EDTA anticoagulant tube. Ficoll Paque Plus density gradient separation was used to isolate PBMCs, and no additional T cell sorting was done. An Agilent 2100 Bioanalyzer and agarose gel were used to check RNA quality, and a NanoDrop 2000 was used to measure RNA concentration. This clonotype was observed at least ten times. Its antigen is unknown. No base qualities exist here, and no much larger clone lies one base off it. Findings and caveats that apply to the study as a whole: The authors acknowledged the small sample size as a limitation that may reduce accuracy. TRBV28, TRBJ1-2 and TRBJ2-5 were preferentially used in persistent disease, while TRBV20-1 and TRBJ2-1 were favored in newly diagnosed disease. Patients with persistent disease shared more public clonotypes (about 2,900) than newly diagnosed patients did (approximately 970). Peripheral blood alone was examined, since thyroid tissue, which constituted the primary lesion, could not be accessed. Compared with newly diagnosed patients, persistent Graves' disease patients had lower TCR Shannon entropy and fewer highly expanded clones, which suggests clonal expansion. Sequencing and analysis were restricted to the TCR beta chain.

For CDR1 and CDR2, the germline V gene lists MDHEN and SYDVKM. Spanning cysteine to phenylalanine, the CDR3 consists of 16 amino acids. Just the 48-base CDR3 DNA is kept, in frame starting at base 1. Deletion took 4 bases off V and 4 bases off J, with a span of 19 bases between the germline ends. The sample also formed part of further work on T cells in Graves' hyperthyroidism and ophthalmopathy. The other study reports the following: Graves' hyperthyroidism was defined as stable when no progression to ophthalmopathy occurred over 18 months of follow-up. Hyperthyroidism patients were newly diagnosed, with disease duration under 2 months, and aged 18 to 65 years. The study excluded patients with uncontrolled infections, other autoimmune diseases, pregnancy or lactation. Diagnoses relied on clinical symptoms, serum thyroxine and TRAb, thyroid ultrasound and orbital computed tomography. The first round of RT-PCR for the TCR CDR3 was performed with the HTBI primer set and the Qiagen OneStep RT-PCR kit. Most expanded thyroid clonotypes (frequency above 0.001) were also detected in blood, a finding suggesting that blood repertoires may reflect thyroid immune responses. A 13 V-J signature model separated ophthalmopathy from stable hyperthyroidism, with around 90% sensitivity and about 81% specificity in cross-validation and 80%/75% in testing. In validation, the model predicted progression to ophthalmopathy a median of about 6 months before onset, with roughly 71% sensitivity and 72.22% specificity. TCR V-J signatures able to tell the groups apart were searched for in a discovery cohort of 95 or so patients, of whom over 40 had Graves' ophthalmopathy and 57 had stable Graves' hyperthyroidism. Prospective prediction of ophthalmopathy was tested in an independent validation cohort consisting of 18 to 20 hyperthyroidism patients and approximately 16 patients who later progressed to ophthalmopathy. For training and testing, the 80 to 100 patients in the discovery cohort were randomly divided in a 7:3 ratio. Thyroid tissue and blood T-cell repertoires from roughly 6 Graves' hyperthyroidism patients were also compared in the study. Following sampling, methimazole starting at 30 mg daily was given to hyperthyroidism patients, and high-dose intravenous methylprednisolone was given to ophthalmopathy patients. The libraries were constructed in a second round of multiplex PCR and then size-selected and purified. The libraries were sequenced on an Illumina HiSeq2000 using paired-end 100 bp reads. SOAPnuke was used to process the raw data, removing reads that contained adapters or uncalled bases, had a mean Phred below 15, or lacked an exact match to the constant primer or identifier. High-quality paired reads were merged using COPE v1.2.5, and each unique nucleotide sequence was defined as a clonotype. MiTCR v1.1 was used to align clonotypes to the IMGT TRBV, TRBD and TRBJ reference segments. The analysis included only V-J combinations with a frequency above 0.0001, which together covered 98% to 99.2% of the repertoires. A TCS score was defined as the ratio of F50 (clonal expansion) to E x V (chaos), with BLOSUM62-based TCRdist applied between CDR3 peptides within each V-J. Welch's t-statistics and random forest reduced 450 to 600 V-J features to roughly 13, which were used in a naive Bayes classifier (R e1071). Sample size was not statistically predetermined, and investigators were not blinded to group allocation. TCR Vbeta CDR3 sequencing of 120 to 150 peripheral blood samples (43 ophthalmopathy, 70 to 85 hyperthyroidism and roughly 17 progressor patients) is reported in the paper.

The sequencing here drew on peripheral blood mononuclear cells (PBMCs), taken at new diagnosis, from a patient treated with antithyroid drugs. The rearrangement joined TRBV28 to TRBJ1-1; TRBD1 is a possible D gene, resting on 5 matching bases. The clonotype was recovered from a woman in her 30s with Graves disease. Donor details come from another sample of the same person, matched by shared clones. The DNA is TGTGCCAGCAGTTCCCACCACCTCCAGGGTTCCACTGAAGCTTTCTTT. Its protein reads: CASSSHHLQGSTEAFF.